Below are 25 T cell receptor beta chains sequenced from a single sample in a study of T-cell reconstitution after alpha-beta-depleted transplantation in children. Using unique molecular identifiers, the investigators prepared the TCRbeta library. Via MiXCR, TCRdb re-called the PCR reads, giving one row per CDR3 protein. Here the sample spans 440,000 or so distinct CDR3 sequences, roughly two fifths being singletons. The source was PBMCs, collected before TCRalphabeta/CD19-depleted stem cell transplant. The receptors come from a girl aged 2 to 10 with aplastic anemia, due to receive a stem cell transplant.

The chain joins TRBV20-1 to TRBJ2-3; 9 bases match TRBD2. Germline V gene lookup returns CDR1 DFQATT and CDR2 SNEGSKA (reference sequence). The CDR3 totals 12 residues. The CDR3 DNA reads TGCGGGGGACTAGCCCACACAGATACGCAGTATTTT. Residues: CGGLAHTDTQYF.

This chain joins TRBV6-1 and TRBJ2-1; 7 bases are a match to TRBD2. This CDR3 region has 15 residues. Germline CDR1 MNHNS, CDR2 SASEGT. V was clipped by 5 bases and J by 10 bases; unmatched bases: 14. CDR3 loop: CASSLVGRGSLEQFF. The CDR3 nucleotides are TGTGCCAGCAGTCTTGTCGGGCGGGGGTCCTTGGAGCAGTTCTTC.

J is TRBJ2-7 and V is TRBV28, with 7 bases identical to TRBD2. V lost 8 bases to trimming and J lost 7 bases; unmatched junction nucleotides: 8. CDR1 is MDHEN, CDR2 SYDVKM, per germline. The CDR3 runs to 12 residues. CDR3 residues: CASWGGTLEQYF. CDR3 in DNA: TGTGCCAGCTGGGGGGGAACCTTAGAGCAGTACTTC. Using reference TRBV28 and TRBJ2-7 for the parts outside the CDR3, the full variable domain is DVKVTQSSRYLVKRTGEKVFLECVQDMDHENMFWYRQDPGLGLRLIYFSYDVKMKEKGDIPEGYSVSREKKERFSLILESASTNQTSMYLCASWGGTLEQYFGPGTRLTVT.

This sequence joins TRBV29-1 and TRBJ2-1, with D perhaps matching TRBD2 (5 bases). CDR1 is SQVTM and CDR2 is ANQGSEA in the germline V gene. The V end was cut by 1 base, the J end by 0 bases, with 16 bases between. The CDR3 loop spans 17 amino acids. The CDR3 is CSVEGGPSLGSYNEQFF. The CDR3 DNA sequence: TGCAGCGTTGAAGGCGGACCGTCACTAGGCTCCTACAATGAGCAGTTCTTC.

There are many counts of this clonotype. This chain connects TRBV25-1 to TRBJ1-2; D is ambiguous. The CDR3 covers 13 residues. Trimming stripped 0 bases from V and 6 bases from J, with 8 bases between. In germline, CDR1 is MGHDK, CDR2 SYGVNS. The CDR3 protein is CASSEYYSDGYTF. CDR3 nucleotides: TGTGCCAGCAGTGAATATTACAGTGATGGCTACACCTTC.

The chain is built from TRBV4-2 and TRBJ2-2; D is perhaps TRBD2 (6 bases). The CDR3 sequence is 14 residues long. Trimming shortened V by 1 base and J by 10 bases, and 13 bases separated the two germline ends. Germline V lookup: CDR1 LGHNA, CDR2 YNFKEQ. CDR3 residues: CASSQGRGPEELFF. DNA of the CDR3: TGTGCCAGCAGCCAAGGGCGGGGCCCCGAGGAGCTGTTTTTT.

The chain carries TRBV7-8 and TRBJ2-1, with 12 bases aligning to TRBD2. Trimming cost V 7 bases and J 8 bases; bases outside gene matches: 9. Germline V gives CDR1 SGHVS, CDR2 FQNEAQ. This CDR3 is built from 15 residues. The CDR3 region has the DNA TGTGCCAGCACCGTGACTAGCGGGAGTTCAGATGAGCAGTTCTTC. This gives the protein CASTVTSGSSDEQFF.

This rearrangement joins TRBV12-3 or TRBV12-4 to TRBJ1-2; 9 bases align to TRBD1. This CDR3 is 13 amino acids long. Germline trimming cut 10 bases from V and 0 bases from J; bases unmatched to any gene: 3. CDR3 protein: CANGQGTNYGYTF. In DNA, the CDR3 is TGTGCCAACGGACAGGGGACTAACTATGGCTACACCTTC.

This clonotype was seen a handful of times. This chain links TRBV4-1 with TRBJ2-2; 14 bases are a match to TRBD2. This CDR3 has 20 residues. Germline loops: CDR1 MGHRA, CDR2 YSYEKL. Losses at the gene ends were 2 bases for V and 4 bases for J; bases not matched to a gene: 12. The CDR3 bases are TGCGCCAGCAGCCAAAAAATACAGCGACTAGCGGGAGGGCCCACCGGGGAGCTGTTTTTT. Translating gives CASSQKIQRLAGGPTGELFF.

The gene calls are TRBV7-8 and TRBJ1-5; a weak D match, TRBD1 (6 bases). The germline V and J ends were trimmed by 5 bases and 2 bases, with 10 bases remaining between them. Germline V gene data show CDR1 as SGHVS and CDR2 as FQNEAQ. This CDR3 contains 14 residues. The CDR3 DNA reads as TGTGCCAGCAGCCCGCGACAGGGCAATCAGCCCCAGCATTTT. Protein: CASSPRQGNQPQHF.

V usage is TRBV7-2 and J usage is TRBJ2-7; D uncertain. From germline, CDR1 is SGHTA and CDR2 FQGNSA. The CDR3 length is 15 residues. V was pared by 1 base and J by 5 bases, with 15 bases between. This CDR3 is CASSLGPGPTHEQYF. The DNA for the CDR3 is TGTGCCAGCAGCTTAGGCCCGGGTCCGACCCACGAGCAGTACTTC.

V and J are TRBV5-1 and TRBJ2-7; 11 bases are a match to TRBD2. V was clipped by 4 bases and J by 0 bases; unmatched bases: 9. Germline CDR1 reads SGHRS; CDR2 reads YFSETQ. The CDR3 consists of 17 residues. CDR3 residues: CASSPNLAGGSSYEQYF. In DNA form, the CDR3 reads TGCGCCAGCAGCCCCAACCTAGCGGGAGGAAGCTCCTACGAGCAGTACTTC.

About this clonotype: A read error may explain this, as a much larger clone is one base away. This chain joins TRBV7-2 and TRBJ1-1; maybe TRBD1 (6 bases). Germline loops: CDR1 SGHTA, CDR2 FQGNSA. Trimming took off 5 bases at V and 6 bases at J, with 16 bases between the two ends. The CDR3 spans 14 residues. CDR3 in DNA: TGTGCCAGCAGCCTCACAAGGGGGGTCGCTGAAGCTTTCTTT. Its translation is CASSLTRGVAEAFF.

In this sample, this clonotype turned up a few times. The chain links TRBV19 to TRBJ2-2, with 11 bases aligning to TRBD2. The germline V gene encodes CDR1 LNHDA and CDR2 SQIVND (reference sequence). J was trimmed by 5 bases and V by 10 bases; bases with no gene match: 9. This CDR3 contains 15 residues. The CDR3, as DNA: TGTGCCACCAGAGCCCGGACTAGCGGGACCGGGGAGCTGTTTTTT. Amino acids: CATRARTSGTGELFF. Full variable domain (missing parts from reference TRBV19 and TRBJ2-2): DGGITQSPKYLFRKEGQNVTLSCEQNLNHDAMYWYRQDPGQGLRLIYYSQIVNDFQKGDIAEGYSVSREKKESFPLTVTSAQKNPTAFYLCATRARTSGTGELFFGEGSRLTVL.

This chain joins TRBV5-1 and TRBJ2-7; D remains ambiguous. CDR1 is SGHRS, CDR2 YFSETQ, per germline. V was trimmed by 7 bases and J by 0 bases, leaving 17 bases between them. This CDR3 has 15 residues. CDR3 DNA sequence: TGCGCCAGCGCCCCGTCGGTGGGCGGCTCCTACGAGCAGTACTTC. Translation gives CASAPSVGGSYEQYF.

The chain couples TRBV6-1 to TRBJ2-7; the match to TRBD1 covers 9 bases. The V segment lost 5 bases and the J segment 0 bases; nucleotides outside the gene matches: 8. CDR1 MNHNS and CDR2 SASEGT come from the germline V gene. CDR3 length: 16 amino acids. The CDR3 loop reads CASSPTGGFLSYEQYF. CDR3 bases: TGTGCCAGCAGTCCTACAGGGGGCTTCCTCTCCTACGAGCAGTACTTC.

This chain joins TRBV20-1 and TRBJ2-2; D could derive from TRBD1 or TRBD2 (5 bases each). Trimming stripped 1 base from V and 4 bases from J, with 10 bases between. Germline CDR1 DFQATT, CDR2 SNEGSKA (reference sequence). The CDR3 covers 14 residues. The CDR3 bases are TGCAGTGCTAGAGGAGGGGTGGGCACCGGGGAGCTGTTTTTT. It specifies CSARGGVGTGELFF.

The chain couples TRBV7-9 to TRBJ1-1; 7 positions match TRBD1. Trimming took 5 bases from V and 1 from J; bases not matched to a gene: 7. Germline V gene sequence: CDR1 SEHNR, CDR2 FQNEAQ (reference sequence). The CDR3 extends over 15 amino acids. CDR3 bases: TGTGCCAGCAGCACATACAGGGGAAGGAACACTGAAGCTTTCTTT. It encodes CASSTYRGRNTEAFF.

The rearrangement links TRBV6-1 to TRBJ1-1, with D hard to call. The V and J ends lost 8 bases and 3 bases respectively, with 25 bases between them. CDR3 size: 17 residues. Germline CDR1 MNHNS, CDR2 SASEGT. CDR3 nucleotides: TGTGCCAGCCGTCTAACCGGGTACGGCCCGGTAGACACTGAAGCTTTCTTT. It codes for CASRLTGYGPVDTEAFF.

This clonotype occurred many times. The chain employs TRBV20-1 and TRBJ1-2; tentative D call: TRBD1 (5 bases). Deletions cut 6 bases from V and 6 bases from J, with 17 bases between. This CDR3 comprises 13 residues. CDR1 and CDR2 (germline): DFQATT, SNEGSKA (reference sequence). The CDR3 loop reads CSAPPGTEDGYTF. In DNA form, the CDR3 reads TGCAGTGCCCCGCCCGGGACGGAGGATGGCTACACCTTC.

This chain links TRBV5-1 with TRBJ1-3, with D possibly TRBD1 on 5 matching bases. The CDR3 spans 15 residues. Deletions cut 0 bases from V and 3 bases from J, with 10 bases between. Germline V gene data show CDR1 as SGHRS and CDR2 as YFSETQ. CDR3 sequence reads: CASSLAGDSGNTIYF. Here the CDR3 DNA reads TGCGCCAGCAGCTTGGCCGGAGACAGTGGAAACACCATATATTTT.

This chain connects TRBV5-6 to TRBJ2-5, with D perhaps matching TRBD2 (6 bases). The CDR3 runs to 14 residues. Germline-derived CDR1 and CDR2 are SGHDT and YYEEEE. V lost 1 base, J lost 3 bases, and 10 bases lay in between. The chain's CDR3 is CASSLSGSKETQYF. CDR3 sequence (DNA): TGTGCCAGCAGCTTGAGCGGGTCAAAAGAGACCCAGTACTTC.

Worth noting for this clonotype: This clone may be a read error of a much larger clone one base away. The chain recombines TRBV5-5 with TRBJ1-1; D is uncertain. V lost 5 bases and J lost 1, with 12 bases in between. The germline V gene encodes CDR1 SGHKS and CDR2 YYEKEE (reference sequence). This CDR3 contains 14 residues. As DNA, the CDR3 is TGTGCCAGCAGTTCCGACGTATGGAACACTGAAGCTTTCTTT. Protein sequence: CASSSDVWNTEAFF.

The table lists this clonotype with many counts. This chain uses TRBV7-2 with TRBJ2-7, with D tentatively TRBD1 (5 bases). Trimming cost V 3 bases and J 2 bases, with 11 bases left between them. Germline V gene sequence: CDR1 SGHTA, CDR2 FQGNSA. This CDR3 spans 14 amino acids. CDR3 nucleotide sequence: TGTGCCAGCAGCTTTGGGTCCAGGGCCTACGAGCAGTACTTC. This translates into CASSFGSRAYEQYF.

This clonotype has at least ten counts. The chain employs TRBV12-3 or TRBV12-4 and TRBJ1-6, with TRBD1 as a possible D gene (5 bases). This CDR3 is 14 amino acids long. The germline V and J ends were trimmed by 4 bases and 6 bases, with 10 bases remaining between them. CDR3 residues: CASSSLQGNSPLHF. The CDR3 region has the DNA TGTGCCAGCAGTTCTTTGCAGGGTAATTCACCCCTCCACTTT.